The source of this T cell receptor (beta chain) is a study of blood T cells in healthy people across ages. In terms of origin and age, donors were healthy Caucasian individuals from Russia aged about 6 to 90. The use of a sample-barcoded 5' primer and a J-beta primer mix characterized a second PCR of about 7 to 12 cycles. MiXCR was run by TCRdb on the 5' RACE reads, yielding one entry per CDR3 protein. The table has approximately 830,000 distinct CDR3 sequences, around 68% seen once. The sequence was collected from a man younger than 45 in good health. The sequenced sample consisted of blood.

CDR3: CASSFLGQRYNEQFF. The CDR3 DNA reads as TGTGCCAGCAGTTTTTTGGGACAGAGATACAATGAGCAGTTCTTC. This chain links TRBV28 with TRBJ2-1; TRBD1 matches at 7 bases. This CDR3 contains 15 residues. Trimming cost V 3 bases and J 4 bases; bases outside gene matches: 6. The V gene's germline CDR1 is MDHEN and CDR2 SYDVKM.